These 3 T cell receptor beta chains originate from one sample sequenced in a study of blood T cell repertoires in COVID-19. Clones were read by immunoSEQ multiplex PCR, and TCRdb kept only the in-frame ones, dropping some. The data show a few hundred thousand clones, almost 85% seen once. Sequencing used peripheral blood. The receptors stem from a woman between 65 and 79 years old with COVID-19, enrolled during active disease.

The rearrangement uses TRBV9 and TRBJ1-1; 7 bases map to TRBD1. Germline CDR1 and CDR2: SGDLS and YYNGEE. The V and J ends lost 4 bases and 8 bases, in that order; junction bases with no gene match: 14. CDR3 size: 15 residues. The CDR3 is CASSPTGSDTIEAFF. In DNA, the CDR3 is TGTGCCAGCAGCCCGACAGGGTCGGATACTATAGAAGCTTTCTTT. The entire variable domain, with the rest obtained from reference TRBV9 and TRBJ1-1, is as follows: DSGVTQTPKHLITATGQRVTLRCSPRSGDLSVYWYQQSLDQGLQFLIQYYNGEERAKGNILERFSAQQFPDLHSELNLSSLELGDSALYFCASSPTGSDTIEAFFGQGTRLTVV.

V gene TRBV20-1 combines with J gene TRBJ2-3; 14 nucleotides align to TRBD2. The CDR3 totals 15 residues. Germline V lookup: CDR1 DFQATT, CDR2 SNEGSKA (reference sequence). Trimming removed 3 bases from V and 3 bases from J; junction bases left unmatched: 2. In DNA, the CDR3 is TGCAGTGCTAGTAGGACTAGCGGGAGGACAGATACGCAGTATTTT. The encoded protein is CSASRTSGRTDTQYF.

The chain uses TRBV5-4 and TRBJ2-1; 9 bases are shared with TRBD2. The junction had 17 bases not matched to a gene; V was cut back by 4 bases and J by 3 bases. Germline loops: CDR1 SGHNT, CDR2 YYREEE (reference sequence). The length of the CDR3 is 19 residues. The CDR3 region is CASSPGPGTSPRVYNEQFF. The CDR3 DNA reads as TGTGCCAGCAGCCCCGGTCCCGGGACTAGCCCGAGGGTCTACAATGAGCAGTTCTTC.